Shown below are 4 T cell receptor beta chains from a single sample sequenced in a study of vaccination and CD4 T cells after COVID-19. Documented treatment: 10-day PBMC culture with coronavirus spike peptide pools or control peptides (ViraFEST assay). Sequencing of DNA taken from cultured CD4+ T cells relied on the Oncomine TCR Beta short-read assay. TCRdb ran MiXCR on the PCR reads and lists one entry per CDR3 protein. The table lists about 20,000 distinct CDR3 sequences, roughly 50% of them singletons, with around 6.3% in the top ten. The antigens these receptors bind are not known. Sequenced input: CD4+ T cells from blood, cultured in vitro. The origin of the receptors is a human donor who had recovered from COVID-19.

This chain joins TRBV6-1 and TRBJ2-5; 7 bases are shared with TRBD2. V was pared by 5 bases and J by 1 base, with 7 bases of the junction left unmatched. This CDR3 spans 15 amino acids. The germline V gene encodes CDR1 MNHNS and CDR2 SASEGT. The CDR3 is CASSPPSSGQETQYF. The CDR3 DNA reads TGTGCCAGCAGTCCCCCTTCTAGCGGCCAAGAGACCCAGTACTTC.

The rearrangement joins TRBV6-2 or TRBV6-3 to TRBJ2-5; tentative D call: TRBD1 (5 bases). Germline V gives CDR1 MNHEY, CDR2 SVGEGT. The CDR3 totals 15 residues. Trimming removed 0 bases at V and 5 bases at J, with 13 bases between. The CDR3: CASSYSRRQPETQYF. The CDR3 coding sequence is TGTGCCAGCAGTTACTCGAGGCGACAGCCGGAGACCCAGTACTTC.

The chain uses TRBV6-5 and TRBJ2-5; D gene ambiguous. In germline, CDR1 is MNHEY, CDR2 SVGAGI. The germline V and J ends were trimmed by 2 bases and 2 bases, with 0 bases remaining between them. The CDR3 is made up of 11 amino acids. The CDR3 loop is CASSYQETQYF. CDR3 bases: TGTGCCAGCAGTTACCAAGAGACCCAGTACTTC.

The CDR3 region has the DNA TGTGCCAGCAGCTCAGCACCGGGGGAGGTAGCTTTCTTT. Amino acids: CASSSAPGEVAFF. The rearrangement links TRBV11-2 to TRBJ1-1, with D maybe TRBD1 (5 bases). The V end lost 4 bases, the J end lost 10 bases, and 16 bases lay between the germline ends. The CDR3 runs to 13 residues. Germline V gene data show CDR1 as SGHAT and CDR2 as FQNNGV.